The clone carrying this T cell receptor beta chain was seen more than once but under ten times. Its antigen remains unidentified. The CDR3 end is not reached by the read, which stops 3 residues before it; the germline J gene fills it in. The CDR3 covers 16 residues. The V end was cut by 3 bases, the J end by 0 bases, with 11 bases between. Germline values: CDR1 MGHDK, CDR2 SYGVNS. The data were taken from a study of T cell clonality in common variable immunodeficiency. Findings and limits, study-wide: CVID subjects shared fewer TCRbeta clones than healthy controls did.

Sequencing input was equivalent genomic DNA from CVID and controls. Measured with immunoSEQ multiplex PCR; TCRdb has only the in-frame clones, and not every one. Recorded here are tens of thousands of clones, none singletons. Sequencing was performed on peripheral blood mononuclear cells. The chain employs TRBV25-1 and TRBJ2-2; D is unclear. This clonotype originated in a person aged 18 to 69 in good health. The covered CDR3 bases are TGTGCCAGCAGTGAGCAACAGCACCCGAACACCGGGGAG. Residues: CASSEQQHPNTGE. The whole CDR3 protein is CASSEQQHPNTGELFF.